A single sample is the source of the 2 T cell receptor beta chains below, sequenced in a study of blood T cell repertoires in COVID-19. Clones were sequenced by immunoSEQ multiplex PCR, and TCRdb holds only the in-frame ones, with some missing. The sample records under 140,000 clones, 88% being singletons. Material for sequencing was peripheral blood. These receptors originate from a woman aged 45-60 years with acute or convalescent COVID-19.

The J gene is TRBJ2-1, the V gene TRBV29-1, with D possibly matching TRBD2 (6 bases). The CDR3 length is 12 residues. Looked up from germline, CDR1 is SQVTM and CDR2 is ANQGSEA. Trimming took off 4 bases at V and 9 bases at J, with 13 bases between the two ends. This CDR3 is CSVVPAGFEQFF. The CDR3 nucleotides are TGCAGCGTTGTGCCGGCGGGATTTGAGCAGTTCTTC.

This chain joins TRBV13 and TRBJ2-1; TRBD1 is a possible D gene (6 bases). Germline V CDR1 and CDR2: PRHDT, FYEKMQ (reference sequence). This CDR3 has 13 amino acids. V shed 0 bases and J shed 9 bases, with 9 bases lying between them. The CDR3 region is CASSLGRGSEQFF. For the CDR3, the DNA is TGTGCCAGCAGCTTAGGGAGGGGGAGTGAGCAGTTCTTC.